The clone carrying this T cell receptor (beta chain) was detected ten times or more. The target antigen is unknown. The CDR3 loop spans 15 amino acids. Germline V gene sequence: CDR1 MNHEY, CDR2 SVGEGT. With 6 bases removed from V and 4 bases from J, the gap between germline ends came to 13 bases. Researchers took RNA transcripts and amplified the TCR beta CDR3 regions from them. The HTBI set primed first-round TCR CDR3 RT-PCR. Each CDR3 protein is one row after TCRdb ran MiXCR on the multiplex PCR reads. This repertoire shows hundreds of thousands of distinct CDR3 sequences, around 20% found once; its top ten account for around a third. Active moderate-to-severe ophthalmopathy, Clinical Activity Score at least 3, NOSPECS at least 4, under 3 months' duration. Uncontrolled infection, other autoimmune disease, pregnancy or lactation excluded patients. About 9.4 ml fresh peripheral blood yielded the PBMCs.

This record comes from a study of T cells in Graves' hyperthyroidism and ophthalmopathy. Study-wide points: Progression to ophthalmopathy was predicted a median of 6.5 months early.

The TCR was taken from a man aged 30-40 years with Graves' ophthalmopathy. The chain combines TRBV6-2 or TRBV6-3 with TRBJ2-6; D gene ambiguous. The source material was blood. The CDR3 coding sequence is TGTGCCAGCAGCCCCCGTCCCGGAGGGGCCAACGTCCTGACTTTC. It codes for CASSPRPGGANVLTF.